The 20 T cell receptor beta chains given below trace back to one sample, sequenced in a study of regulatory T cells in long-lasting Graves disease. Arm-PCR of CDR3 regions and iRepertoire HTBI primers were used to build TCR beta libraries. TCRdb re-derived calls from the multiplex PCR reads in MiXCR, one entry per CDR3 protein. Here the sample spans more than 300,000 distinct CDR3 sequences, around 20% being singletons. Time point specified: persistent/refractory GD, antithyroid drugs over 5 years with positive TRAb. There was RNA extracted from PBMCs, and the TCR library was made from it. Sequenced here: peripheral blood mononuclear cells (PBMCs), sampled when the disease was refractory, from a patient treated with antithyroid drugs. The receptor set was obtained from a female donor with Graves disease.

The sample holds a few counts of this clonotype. CDR3 nucleotides: TGTGCCAGCAGTCCCCGGGACCGAGGAAACCCGGTCACCGGGGAGCTGTTTTTT. Protein sequence: CASSPRDRGNPVTGELFF. This chain connects TRBV6-1 to TRBJ2-2; D tentatively reads TRBD1 or TRBD2 (5 bases each). Trimming removed 5 bases at V and 4 bases at J, with 23 bases between. Germline V lookup: CDR1 MNHNS, CDR2 SASEGT. This CDR3 contains 18 residues.

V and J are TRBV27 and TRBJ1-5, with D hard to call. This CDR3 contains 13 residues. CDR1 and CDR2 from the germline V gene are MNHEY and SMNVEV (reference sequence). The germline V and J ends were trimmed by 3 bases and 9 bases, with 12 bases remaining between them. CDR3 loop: CASSFTLAGPQHF. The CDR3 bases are TGTGCCAGCAGTTTTACCTTAGCTGGGCCCCAGCATTTT.

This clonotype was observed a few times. The DNA for the CDR3 is TGTGCCAGCAGCTCCCTGAGACAGGGGGCCAGGGAGACCCAGTACTTC. Translated: CASSSLRQGARETQYF. The V and J genes are TRBV7-2 and TRBJ2-5; TRBD1 agrees at 10 bases. In germline, CDR1 is SGHTA, CDR2 FQGNSA. This CDR3 has 16 residues. The ends lost 4 bases at V and 5 bases at J; junction bases unmatched: 10.

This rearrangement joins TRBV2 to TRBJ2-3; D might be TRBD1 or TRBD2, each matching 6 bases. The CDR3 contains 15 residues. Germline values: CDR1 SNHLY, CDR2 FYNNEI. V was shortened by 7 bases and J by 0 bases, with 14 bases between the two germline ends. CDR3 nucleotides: TGTGCCAGCAATGGTTGGGGGGCGAGCACAGATACGCAGTATTTT. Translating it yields CASNGWGASTDTQYF. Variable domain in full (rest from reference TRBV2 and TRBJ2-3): EPEVTQTPSHQVTQMGQEVILRCVPISNHLYFYWYRQILGQKVEFLVSFYNNEISEKSEIFDDQFSVERPDGSNFTLKIRSTKLEDSAMYFCASNGWGASTDTQYFGPGTRLTVL.

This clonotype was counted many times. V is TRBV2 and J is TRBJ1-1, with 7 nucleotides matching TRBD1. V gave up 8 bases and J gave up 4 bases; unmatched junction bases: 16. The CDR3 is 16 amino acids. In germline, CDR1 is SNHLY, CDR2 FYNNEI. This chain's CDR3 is CASVEGATGWTTEAFF. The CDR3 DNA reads TGTGCCAGCGTAGAGGGGGCGACCGGTTGGACCACTGAAGCTTTCTTT.

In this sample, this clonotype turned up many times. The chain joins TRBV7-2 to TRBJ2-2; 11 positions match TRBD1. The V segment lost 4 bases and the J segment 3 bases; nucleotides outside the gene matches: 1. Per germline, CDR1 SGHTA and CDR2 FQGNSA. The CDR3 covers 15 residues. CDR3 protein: CASSSGQGDTGELFF. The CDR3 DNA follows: TGTGCCAGCAGCTCGGGACAGGGGGACACCGGGGAGCTGTTTTTT.

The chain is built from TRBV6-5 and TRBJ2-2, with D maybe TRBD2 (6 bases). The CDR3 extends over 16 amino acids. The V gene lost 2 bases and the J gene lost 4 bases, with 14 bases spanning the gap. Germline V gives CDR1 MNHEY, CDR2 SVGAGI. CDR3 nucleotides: TGTGCCAGCAGTTACCCATCATTGGGGGGCACCGGGGAGCTGTTTTTT. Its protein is CASSYPSLGGTGELFF.

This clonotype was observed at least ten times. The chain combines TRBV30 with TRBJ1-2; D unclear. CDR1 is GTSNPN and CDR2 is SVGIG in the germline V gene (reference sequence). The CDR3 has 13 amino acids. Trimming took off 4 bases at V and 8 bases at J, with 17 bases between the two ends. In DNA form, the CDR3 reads TGTGCCTGGACGGCCAGTCAAACTATGGGCTACACCTTC. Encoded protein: CAWTASQTMGYTF.

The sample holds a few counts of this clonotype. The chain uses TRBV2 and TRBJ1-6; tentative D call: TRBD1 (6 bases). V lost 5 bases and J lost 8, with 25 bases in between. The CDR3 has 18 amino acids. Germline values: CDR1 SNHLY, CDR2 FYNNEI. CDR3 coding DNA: TGTGCCAGCAGTTCTGACTCCGCCTTAGGGGGGCGGCATTCACCCCTCCACTTT. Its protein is CASSSDSALGGRHSPLHF.

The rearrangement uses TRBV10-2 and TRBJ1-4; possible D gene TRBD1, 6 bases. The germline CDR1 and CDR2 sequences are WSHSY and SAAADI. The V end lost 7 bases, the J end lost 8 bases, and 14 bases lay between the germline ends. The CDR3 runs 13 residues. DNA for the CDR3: TGCGCCAGCAAGGACAGTATAACCGAAAAACTGTTTTTT. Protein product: CASKDSITEKLFF.

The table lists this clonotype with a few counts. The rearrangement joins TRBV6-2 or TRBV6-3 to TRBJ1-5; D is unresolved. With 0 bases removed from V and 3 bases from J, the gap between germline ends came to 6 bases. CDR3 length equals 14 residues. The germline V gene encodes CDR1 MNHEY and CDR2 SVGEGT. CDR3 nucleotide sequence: TGTGCCAGCAGTTACTCTGAGGCCAATCAGCCCCAGCATTTT. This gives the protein CASSYSEANQPQHF.

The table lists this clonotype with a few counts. The CDR3: CASSTRLAGRGRGQETQYF. CDR3 DNA sequence: TGTGCCAGCAGCACCCGACTAGCGGGAAGGGGGAGGGGACAAGAGACCCAGTACTTC. This chain joins TRBV7-9 and TRBJ2-5, with 11 positions matching TRBD2. Germline loops: CDR1 SEHNR, CDR2 FQNEAQ (reference sequence). The CDR3 covers 19 residues. V dropped 5 bases and J dropped 2; count of bases not matched to a gene: 16. Variable domain in full (rest from reference TRBV7-9 and TRBJ2-5): DTGVSQNPRHKITKRGQNVTFRCDPISEHNRLYWYRQTLGQGPEFLTYFQNEAQLEKSRLLSDRFSAERPKGSFSTLEIQRTEQGDSAMYLCASSTRLAGRGRGQETQYFGPGTRLLVL.

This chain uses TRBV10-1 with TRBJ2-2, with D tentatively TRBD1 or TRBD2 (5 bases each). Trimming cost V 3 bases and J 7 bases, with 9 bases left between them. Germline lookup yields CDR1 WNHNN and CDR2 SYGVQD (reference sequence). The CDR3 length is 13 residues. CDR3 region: CASSERGDGELFF. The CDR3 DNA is TGCGCCAGCAGTGAAAGGGGAGACGGGGAGCTGTTTTTT.

CDR3 sequence (DNA): TGTGCCAGCAGTTTAAAGCGGCACTTGCCCAAAAACATTCAGTACTTC. This translates into CASSLKRHLPKNIQYF. This chain joins TRBV12-3 or TRBV12-4 and TRBJ2-4; D is possibly TRBD2 (5 bases). The germline V and J ends were trimmed by 2 bases and 2 bases, with 13 bases remaining between them. The CDR3 length is 16 residues.

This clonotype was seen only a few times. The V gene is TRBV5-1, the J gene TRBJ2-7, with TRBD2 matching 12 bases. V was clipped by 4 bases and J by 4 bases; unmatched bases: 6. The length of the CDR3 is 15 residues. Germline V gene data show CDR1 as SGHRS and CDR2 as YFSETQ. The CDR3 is CASSQTSGRKYEQYF. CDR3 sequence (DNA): TGCGCCAGCAGCCAGACTAGCGGGAGAAAGTACGAGCAGTACTTC.

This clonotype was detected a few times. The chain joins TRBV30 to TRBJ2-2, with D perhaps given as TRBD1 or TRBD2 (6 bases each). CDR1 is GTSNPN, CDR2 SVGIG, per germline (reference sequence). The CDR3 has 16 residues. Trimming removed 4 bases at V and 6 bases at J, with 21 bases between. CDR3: CAWIAERGDGAGELFF. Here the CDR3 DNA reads TGTGCCTGGATCGCCGAGAGGGGGGATGGGGCCGGGGAGCTGTTTTTT.

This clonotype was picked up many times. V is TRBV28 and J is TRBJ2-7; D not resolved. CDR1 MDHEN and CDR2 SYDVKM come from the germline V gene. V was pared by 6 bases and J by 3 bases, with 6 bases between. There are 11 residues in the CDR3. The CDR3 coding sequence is TGTGCCAGCAGATCCCTCTACGAGCAGTACTTC. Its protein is CASRSLYEQYF.

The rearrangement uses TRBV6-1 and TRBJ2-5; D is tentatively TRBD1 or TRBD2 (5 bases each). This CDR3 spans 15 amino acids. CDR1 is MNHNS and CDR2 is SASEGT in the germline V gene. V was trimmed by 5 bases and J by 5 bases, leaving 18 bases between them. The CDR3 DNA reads TGTGCCAGCAGTCCCACTAGGGGAAAACGGGAGACCCAGTACTTC. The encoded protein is CASSPTRGKRETQYF.

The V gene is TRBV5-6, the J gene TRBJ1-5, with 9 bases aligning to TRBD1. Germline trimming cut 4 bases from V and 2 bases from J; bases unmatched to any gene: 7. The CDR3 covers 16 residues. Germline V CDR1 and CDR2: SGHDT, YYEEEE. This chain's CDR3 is CASSRQGGFGNQPQHF. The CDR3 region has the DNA TGTGCCAGCAGCCGACAGGGGGGATTTGGCAATCAGCCCCAGCATTTT. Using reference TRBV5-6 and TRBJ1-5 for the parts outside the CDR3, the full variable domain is DAGVTQSPTHLIKTRGQQVTLRCSPKSGHDTVSWYQQALGQGPQFIFQYYEEEERQRGNFPDRFSGHQFPNYSSELNVNALLLGDSALYLCASSRQGGFGNQPQHFGDGTRLSIL.

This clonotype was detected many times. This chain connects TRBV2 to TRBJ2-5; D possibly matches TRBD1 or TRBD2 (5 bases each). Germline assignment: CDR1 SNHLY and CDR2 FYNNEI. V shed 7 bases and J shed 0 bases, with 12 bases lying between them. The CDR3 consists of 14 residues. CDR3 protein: CASTPVGHQETQYF. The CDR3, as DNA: TGTGCCAGCACACCTGTGGGACACCAAGAGACCCAGTACTTC.